The rows below give T cell receptor beta chains drawn from one sample of a study of shared T cell receptors in the human thymus. Sequencing was performed with immunoSEQ multiplex PCR; in TCRdb, only in-frame clones are kept and a portion is missing. The sample yields about 540,000 clones, 78% seen once. The sample also formed part of further work on human thymus T cells.

The sample was thymocytes. The receptors originated from a boy younger than two with a congenital heart defect. Each CDR3 is given with its conserved first and last residue. The order of the fields is D gene, J gene, clone size, V gene, CDR3 DNA, CDR3 protein. D genes are given only for firm matches. A row's size may be missing; if present it is once, few, many or a size class.

d_call: .; j_call: TRBJ2-3; clone_size: few; v_call: TRBV7-9; cdr3_nt: TGTGCCAGCAGTCAATTAGCGGACTACGACACAGATACGCAGTATTTT; cdr3_aa: CASSQLADYDTDTQYF
d_call: .; j_call: TRBJ1-4; clone_size: few; v_call: TRBV27; cdr3_nt: TGTGCCAGCGCTACAGCCTTCGCAACTAATGAAAAACTGTTTTTT; cdr3_aa: CASATAFATNEKLFF
d_call: .; j_call: TRBJ1-5; clone_size: .; v_call: TRBV20-1; cdr3_nt: TGCAGTGCTAGAGCGCGAAGTTCCCAGCATTTT; cdr3_aa: CSARARSSQHF
d_call: .; j_call: TRBJ1-1; clone_size: once; v_call: TRBV19; cdr3_nt: TGTGCCAGTAGGATAGGACAGTGTACCAACACTGAAGCTTTCTTT; cdr3_aa: CASRIGQCTNTEAFF
d_call: TRBD2; j_call: TRBJ2-2; clone_size: .; v_call: TRBV4-3; cdr3_nt: TGCGCCAGCAGCCAAGAGCGGGAGCTCGGCGGGGAGCTGTTTTTT; cdr3_aa: CASSQERELGGELFF
d_call: TRBD2; j_call: TRBJ2-1; clone_size: .; v_call: TRBV18; cdr3_nt: TGTGCCAGCTCACGCGGAACTAGCGGGGCTAATAATGAGCAGTTCTTC; cdr3_aa: CASSRGTSGANNEQFF
d_call: TRBD1; j_call: TRBJ2-7; clone_size: .; v_call: TRBV7-9; cdr3_nt: TGTGCCAGCAGCTTAAAGGGGGGACAGGGGGCGGACGAGCAGTACTTC; cdr3_aa: CASSLKGGQGADEQYF
d_call: TRBD1; j_call: TRBJ2-7; clone_size: .; v_call: TRBV4-3; cdr3_nt: TGCGCCAGCAGCCAAGGGTGGGACAGGAAGGCCTCCTACGAGCAGTACTTC; cdr3_aa: CASSQGWDRKASYEQYF
d_call: TRBD1; j_call: TRBJ1-2; clone_size: .; v_call: TRBV27; cdr3_nt: TGTGCCAGCAGTCCCAACCCGGACAGGGTCTATGGCTACACCTTC; cdr3_aa: CASSPNPDRVYGYTF
d_call: .; j_call: TRBJ2-7; clone_size: few; v_call: TRBV5-6; cdr3_nt: TGTGCCAGCAGCTCGGGGGTTTACGAGCAGTACTTC; cdr3_aa: CASSSGVYEQYF
d_call: .; j_call: TRBJ1-5; clone_size: .; v_call: TRBV4-1; cdr3_nt: TGCGCCAGCAGCCAAGTTTCGGGTGGGCCCCAGCATTTT; cdr3_aa: CASSQVSGGPQHF
d_call: .; j_call: TRBJ2-7; clone_size: once; v_call: TRBV27; cdr3_nt: TGTGCCAGCAGTTTAGGAGGGAAGGACGAGCAGTACTTC; cdr3_aa: CASSLGGKDEQYF
d_call: TRBD2; j_call: TRBJ2-5; clone_size: .; v_call: TRBV2; cdr3_nt: TGTGCCAGAAAGGGACTAGCGGGAAAAGAGACCCAGTACTTC; cdr3_aa: CARKGLAGKETQYF
d_call: .; j_call: TRBJ1-5; clone_size: few; v_call: TRBV28; cdr3_nt: TGTGCCAGCAGACCGGGACTGCGGATTAATCAGCCCCAGCATTTT; cdr3_aa: CASRPGLRINQPQHF
d_call: TRBD2; j_call: TRBJ2-1; clone_size: .; v_call: TRBV28; cdr3_nt: TGTGCCAGCAGGCAACGACTAGCTGGGAATGAGCAGTTCTTC; cdr3_aa: CASRQRLAGNEQFF
d_call: .; j_call: TRBJ2-5; clone_size: .; v_call: TRBV4-1; cdr3_nt: TGCGCCAGCAGCCTCACAGCCTCGGGGAGAGGGAGGGAGACCCAGTACTTC; cdr3_aa: CASSLTASGRGRETQYF
d_call: .; j_call: TRBJ2-2; clone_size: .; v_call: TRBV5-6; cdr3_nt: TGTGCCAGCAGCTTAGAACAGGGGAACACCGGGGAGCTGTTTTTT; cdr3_aa: CASSLEQGNTGELFF
d_call: TRBD2; j_call: TRBJ2-3; clone_size: .; v_call: TRBV6-1; cdr3_nt: TGTGCCAGCAGTGGACTAGCGGGAGAGACAGATACGCAGTATTTT; cdr3_aa: CASSGLAGETDTQYF
d_call: TRBD2; j_call: TRBJ2-1; clone_size: .; v_call: TRBV28; cdr3_nt: TGTGCCAGCAGTTTCCGGGGGACTAGCGGGAGCCACAATGAGCAGTTCTTC; cdr3_aa: CASSFRGTSGSHNEQFF
d_call: .; j_call: TRBJ1-2; clone_size: few; v_call: TRBV28; cdr3_nt: TGTGCCAGCACCCCGGGTAGATATGGCTACACCTTC; cdr3_aa: CASTPGRYGYTF
d_call: TRBD2; j_call: TRBJ2-7; clone_size: once; v_call: TRBV4-3; cdr3_nt: TGCGCCAGCAGCCAAGATCGGAGACTAGCGGGAGAGAACGAGCAGTACTTC; cdr3_aa: CASSQDRRLAGENEQYF
d_call: .; j_call: TRBJ1-2; clone_size: .; v_call: TRBV4-1; cdr3_nt: TGCGCCAGCAGCCAAGATCCCCGCGCGATCTATGGCTACACCTTC; cdr3_aa: CASSQDPRAIYGYTF
d_call: .; j_call: TRBJ2-7; clone_size: once; v_call: TRBV7-8; cdr3_nt: TGTGCCAGCAGCTTAAACGAGGAGTTTAGGAGGTACGAGCAGTACTTC; cdr3_aa: CASSLNEEFRRYEQYF
d_call: TRBD1; j_call: TRBJ2-7; clone_size: .; v_call: TRBV27; cdr3_nt: TGTGCCAGCAGTCCCGGGACAGGCTGGGACGAGCAGTACTTC; cdr3_aa: CASSPGTGWDEQYF
d_call: .; j_call: TRBJ1-5; clone_size: few; v_call: TRBV28; cdr3_nt: TGTGCCAGCAGTTTTGTCGAGAGCAATCAGCCCCAGCATTTT; cdr3_aa: CASSFVESNQPQHF
d_call: TRBD2; j_call: TRBJ2-3; clone_size: .; v_call: TRBV19; cdr3_nt: TGTGCCACCAGCGGGAGTAGAGGCCGCACAGATACGCAGTATTTT; cdr3_aa: CATSGSRGRTDTQYF
d_call: TRBD2; j_call: TRBJ2-5; clone_size: .; v_call: TRBV2; cdr3_nt: TGTGCCACACGGGGGGCCCGACTAGCGGGAGGGGAGGAGACCCAGTACTTC; cdr3_aa: CATRGARLAGGEETQYF
d_call: .; j_call: TRBJ1-2; clone_size: few; v_call: TRBV30; cdr3_nt: TGTGCCTGGAGCGCGGGCGGTCCTAACTATGGCTACACCTTC; cdr3_aa: CAWSAGGPNYGYTF
d_call: .; j_call: TRBJ1-3; clone_size: few; v_call: TRBV10-2; cdr3_nt: TGCGCCAGCAGTGAGTCTGTAACTGGAAACACCATATATTTT; cdr3_aa: CASSESVTGNTIYF
d_call: .; j_call: TRBJ1-1; clone_size: .; v_call: TRBV27; cdr3_nt: TGTGCCAGCAGTTTATCGGCGAACACTGAAGCTTTCTTT; cdr3_aa: CASSLSANTEAFF
d_call: TRBD2; j_call: TRBJ2-1; clone_size: few; v_call: TRBV7-8; cdr3_nt: TGTGCCAGCAGCTTAGGACTAGCGGGAAGGAATGAGCAGTTCTTC; cdr3_aa: CASSLGLAGRNEQFF
d_call: .; j_call: TRBJ1-1; clone_size: .; v_call: TRBV7-9; cdr3_nt: TGTGCCAGCAGCCGCCCTAGGAGAACGAACACTGAAGCTTTCTTT; cdr3_aa: CASSRPRRTNTEAFF
d_call: .; j_call: TRBJ2-7; clone_size: .; v_call: TRBV27; cdr3_nt: TGTGCCAGCAGTCTTAGCGGCTCCTACGAGCAGTACTTC; cdr3_aa: CASSLSGSYEQYF
d_call: TRBD1; j_call: TRBJ1-2; clone_size: few; v_call: TRBV19; cdr3_nt: TGTGCCAGTAGTTTCCGCCCAGGGGGAGACTTATATGGCTACACCTTC; cdr3_aa: CASSFRPGGDLYGYTF
d_call: .; j_call: TRBJ1-4; clone_size: .; v_call: TRBV4-3; cdr3_nt: TGCGCCAGCAGCCAAGCGGGGGGGGGAGAAAAACTGTTTTTT; cdr3_aa: CASSQAGGGEKLFF
d_call: .; j_call: TRBJ1-3; clone_size: .; v_call: TRBV27; cdr3_nt: TGTGCCAGCAGTCCCCTGAAGGAGGGACACACCATATATTTT; cdr3_aa: CASSPLKEGHTIYF
d_call: .; j_call: TRBJ1-2; clone_size: .; v_call: TRBV7-8; cdr3_nt: TGTGCCAGCAGCTCCCGTGGGAGGGAATTGGGCCCTATGGGCTACACCTTC; cdr3_aa: CASSSRGRELGPMGYTF
d_call: TRBD2; j_call: TRBJ2-7; clone_size: .; v_call: TRBV20-1; cdr3_nt: TGCGGGGGGGGACTAGGCTACGAGCAGTACTTC; cdr3_aa: CGGGLGYEQYF
d_call: TRBD2; j_call: TRBJ2-1; clone_size: .; v_call: TRBV7-9; cdr3_nt: TGTGCCAGCAGCTTCCAAGGACTAGCGGGAGGGCCAGCAAGGAATGAGCAGTTCTTC; cdr3_aa: CASSFQGLAGGPARNEQFF
d_call: .; j_call: TRBJ2-7; clone_size: .; v_call: TRBV7-9; cdr3_nt: TGTGCCAGCAGCCCCCTCGGCTACGAGCAGTACTTC; cdr3_aa: CASSPLGYEQYF
d_call: TRBD2; j_call: TRBJ2-2; clone_size: .; v_call: TRBV7-6; cdr3_nt: TGTGCCAGCAGCCCTGTACTAGCGAACAACACCGGGGAGCTGTTTTTT; cdr3_aa: CASSPVLANNTGELFF
d_call: .; j_call: TRBJ2-5; clone_size: .; v_call: TRBV2; cdr3_nt: TGTGCCAGCAGTGAACCAGGGCAGGGAGAGACCCAGTACTTC; cdr3_aa: CASSEPGQGETQYF
d_call: TRBD2; j_call: TRBJ2-1; clone_size: .; v_call: TRBV11-2; cdr3_nt: TGTGCCAGCACCCTCGGACTAGCGAATGAGCAGTTCTTC; cdr3_aa: CASTLGLANEQFF
d_call: TRBD2; j_call: TRBJ2-7; clone_size: .; v_call: TRBV27; cdr3_nt: TGTGCCAGCAGTTTCCGCCCTGGGCTAGCGGAAGCCTACGAGCAGTACTTC; cdr3_aa: CASSFRPGLAEAYEQYF
d_call: TRBD1; j_call: TRBJ1-2; clone_size: .; v_call: TRBV18; cdr3_nt: TGTGCCAGCTCACTGGGACAGGGCGACCGGGGCTACACCTTC; cdr3_aa: CASSLGQGDRGYTF
d_call: TRBD1; j_call: TRBJ1-5; clone_size: .; v_call: TRBV7-6; cdr3_nt: TGTGCCAGCAGCCCAAAACCGCGGACAGGGTTGAATCAGCCCCAGCATTTT; cdr3_aa: CASSPKPRTGLNQPQHF
d_call: .; j_call: TRBJ2-5; clone_size: .; v_call: TRBV6-1; cdr3_nt: TGTGCCAGCAGTTATTCCGGGGAGACCCAGTACTTC; cdr3_aa: CASSYSGETQYF